What follows are 25 T cell receptor beta chains derived from one specimen sequenced in a study of tumor-infiltrating lymphocytes in primary liver carcinoma. Germline DNA was extracted too, while blood RNA derived from unsorted whole blood. Starting material of 400 to 600 ng total RNA yielded TCR beta cDNA via a constant-region primer. A slightly modified ARM-PCR protocol with three nested multiplex PCR rounds produced these TCR beta libraries. It was with TRBV1-TRBV30 forward primers and a C-beta reverse primer that the first two PCR rounds were run, at 10 to 11 cycles each. TCRdb redid the calling of the multiplex PCR reads with MiXCR, one entry per CDR3 protein. Seen here are approximately 320,000 distinct CDR3 sequences, 50% to 75% observed once, and the top ten hold approximately 15%. The sequencing sample was made of peripheral blood. The receptor source for this set is a woman between 25 and 40 years old with primary liver carcinoma and hepatitis B virus infection.

This clonotype showed up many times. The chain recombines TRBV6-2 or TRBV6-3 with TRBJ2-1; 9 bases match TRBD2. This CDR3 contains 19 residues. CDR1 is MNHEY, CDR2 SVGEGT, per germline. J gave up 8 bases and V 0 bases, and 17 bases lay outside the gene matches. In nucleotides, the CDR3 is TGTGCCAGCAGTTACTCGAAGGGGCCGGCGGGAGGGCTAGGCGATGAGCAGTTCTTC. Amino acid sequence: CASSYSKGPAGGLGDEQFF.

Concerning this clonotype: The final CDR3 position lacks the conserved phenylalanine or tryptophan, pointing to a likely read error. The genes are TRBV5-1 and TRBJ2-7, with a possible D match to TRBD2 (6 bases). CDR1 is SGHRS, CDR2 YFSETQ, per germline. The ends were cut back, 6 bases at V and 4 bases at J, with 17 bases in the middle. The CDR3 sequence is 14 residues long. The CDR3 DNA follows: TGCGCCAGCAAGCAGGAGGGAGGTTCTTACGAGCAGTACTAC. Its protein is CASKQEGGSYEQYY.

The sample holds one count of this clonotype. One junction end disagrees with the germline gene, perhaps due to a read error. This chain connects TRBV11-1 to TRBJ2-1; D is ambiguous. Germline V gene lookup returns CDR1 SGHAT and CDR2 FQDESV (reference sequence). The CDR3 is 16 residues long. The chain's CDR3 is CASSDQAHGTSNEQFF. The CDR3 DNA reads as TGTGCCTCATCAGACCAGGCGCATGGAACCTCTAATGAACAGTTCTTC.

A note on this clonotype: The junction shows a germline mismatch at one end, possibly a read error. The chain joins TRBV28 to TRBJ2-5; 8 bases fit TRBD2. The CDR3 consists of 16 residues. In germline, CDR1 is MDHEN, CDR2 SYDVKM. CDR3 protein: CASSSQLGLDAETHYF. CDR3 bases: TGTGCCAGCAGTTCCCAGTTGGGACTAGATGCAGAGACCCATTACTTC.

This clonotype was picked up many times. This chain links TRBV6-6 with TRBJ2-7; TRBD2 matches at 9 bases. The CDR3 is 15 amino acids. Germline V gives CDR1 MNHNY, CDR2 SVGAGI (reference sequence). The V and J ends lost 2 bases and 2 bases, in that order; junction bases with no gene match: 4. CDR3 protein: CASSYGAGGPYEQYF. As DNA, the CDR3 is TGTGCCAGCAGTTACGGGGCGGGAGGGCCCTACGAGCAGTACTTC.

On this clonotype: A much larger clone lies a single base off, so this may be a read error. This chain links TRBV4-3 with TRBJ2-6, with TRBD1 identical over 9 bases. Germline V gene sequence: CDR1 LGHNA, CDR2 YSLEER. This CDR3 is built from 18 residues. This CDR3 reads CASTQLQGAWTEANVLTF. In nucleotides, the CDR3 is TGCGCCAGCACCCAATTACAGGGGGCGTGGACTGAGGCCAACGTCCTGACTTTC.

In regard to this clonotype: A much larger clone is a single base away; this may be a read error. The genes are TRBV29-1 and TRBJ1-1; D unresolved. This CDR3 is built from 13 residues. Germline V CDR1 and CDR2: SQVTM, ANQGSEA. As DNA, the CDR3 is TGCAACGGCTCGGGATGGTTGGGCACTGAAGCTTTCTTT. This gives the protein CNGSGWLGTEAFF.

This clonotype occurred once. A read error is possible here, since a much larger clone lies one base away. CDR3 DNA sequence: TGCAGCGTTGAAAGGCAGTTGTCCACTGAAGCTTTCTTT. Protein sequence: CSVERQLSTEAFF. The V call is TRBV29-1, the J call TRBJ1-1; D is unresolved. Germline CDR1 is SQVTM and CDR2 is ANQGSEA. Trimming pared 2 bases from V and 4 bases from J, leaving 11 bases between. This CDR3 has 13 residues.

The chain employs TRBV12-5 and TRBJ2-7; 9 bases line up with TRBD1. The CDR3 runs to 16 residues. Germline trimming cut 2 bases from V and 7 bases from J; bases unmatched to any gene: 12. Germline V gene data show CDR1 as LGHNT and CDR2 as FRNRAP. The CDR3 spells CASGLYTGTGRNEQYF. The CDR3 nucleotides are TGTGCTAGTGGTTTGTATACCGGGACAGGGAGGAATGAGCAGTACTTC.

The chain uses TRBV11-2 and TRBJ2-7, with unresolved D. Trimming stripped 9 bases from V and 2 bases from J, with 17 bases between. The CDR3 runs to 14 residues. The germline CDR1 and CDR2 sequences are SGHAT and FQNNGV. The CDR3 DNA sequence: TGTGCCAGGAGCCACGTTGGAGTAACCTACGAGCAGTACTTC. As protein: CARSHVGVTYEQYF.

As regards this clonotype: Just one base apart from a much larger clone, this may be a read error. This chain joins TRBV6-6 and TRBJ2-5, with D hard to call. Germline CDR1 reads MNHNY; CDR2 reads SVGAGI (reference sequence). The CDR3 loop spans 12 amino acids. The CDR3 is CAGSPVPETQYF. The DNA of the CDR3 is TGTGCCGGCAGTCCCGTTCCGGAGACCCAGTACTTC.

This clonotype has a handful of counts. The chain combines TRBV6-1 with TRBJ2-2; a possible D gene is TRBD2 (5 bases). Germline CDR1 reads MNHNS; CDR2 reads SASEGT. The V end was cut by 6 bases, the J end by 6 bases, with 11 bases between. This CDR3 comprises 13 residues. The DNA for the CDR3 is TGTGCCAGCAGAACGGGGAGTGCCGGGGAGCTGTTTTTT. Protein: CASRTGSAGELFF.

To note about this clonotype: A much more abundant neighbour one base away suggests this may be a read error. This chain uses TRBV12-3 or TRBV12-4 with TRBJ1-5; D might be TRBD1 (5 bases). The CDR3 covers 16 residues. In DNA, the CDR3 is TGTGTCAGCAGTTTAGGTCCGGGGACGAGCAATCAGCCCCAGCATTTT. This gives the protein CVSSLGPGTSNQPQHF.

A note on this clonotype: One end of the junction does not line up with germline, which may come from a read error. J is TRBJ2-1 and V is TRBV11-2; tentatively, D is TRBD2 (6 bases). The germline gives CDR1 SGHAT, CDR2 FQNNGV. The CDR3 totals 20 residues. CDR3: CASILRSSAEGRGSYNEQFF. CDR3 nucleotide sequence: TGTGCCAGCATCTTAAGAAGTTCGGCGGAGGGAAGAGGTTCCTACAATGAGCAGTTCTTC.

There are a few counts of this clonotype. This sequence joins TRBV6-1 and TRBJ2-7; D ambiguous. The CDR3 covers 15 residues. Looked up from germline, CDR1 is MNHNS and CDR2 is SASEGT. Trimming cost V 2 bases and J 0 bases, with 11 bases left between them. CDR3 nucleotides: TGTGCCAGCAGTGAACTCAGGATAAGCTCCTACGAGCAGTACTTC. It is translated as CASSELRISSYEQYF.

Worth noting for this clonotype: At one boundary the junction diverges from the germline segment, which might be a read error. The V and J genes are TRBV28 and TRBJ1-1, with 7 bases fitting TRBD1. The CDR3 runs to 15 residues. Germline V gene lookup returns CDR1 MDHEN and CDR2 SYDVKM. CDR3 DNA: TGTGCCAGCAGTCTATGGACAGGCGCGAACACTGAAGCTTTCTTT. This translates into CASSLWTGANTEAFF.

This clonotype was counted only a few times. V and J are TRBV12-3 or TRBV12-4 and TRBJ1-1, with 8 bases matching TRBD1. CDR3 length equals 12 residues. Trimming took 6 bases from V and 10 from J; bases not matched to a gene: 7. The CDR3, as DNA: TGTGCCAGCAGCATAGGACAGGGAACAGCTTTCTTT. This codes for CASSIGQGTAFF.

Comment on this clonotype: It may be a read error: a sequence one base away is much more abundant. This chain links TRBV4-3 with TRBJ2-7, with D perhaps TRBD2 (6 bases). Germline V gene sequence: CDR1 LGHNA, CDR2 YSLEER. The CDR3 has 13 residues. The CDR3 protein is CVSSQDTGEEQYF. The CDR3 DNA reads as TGCGTCAGCAGCCAAGATACGGGAGAGGAGCAGTACTTC.

Comments on this clonotype: As the CDR3 is not closed by the conserved phenylalanine or tryptophan, this likely results from a read error. J is TRBJ2-1 and V is TRBV4-3; D unresolved. CDR1 LGHNA and CDR2 YSLEER come from the germline V gene. The V end was cut by 0 bases, the J end by 2 bases, with 14 bases between. The CDR3 runs 17 residues. As DNA, the CDR3 is TGCGCCAGCAGCCAAGATCCCAGACACCCAACCTACAATGAGCAGTTCTCC. This sequence encodes CASSQDPRHPTYNEQFS.

This clonotype turned up a few times. The chain uses TRBV12-3 or TRBV12-4 and TRBJ2-2; D is possibly TRBD2 (7 bases). Trimming removed 5 bases from V and 7 bases from J, with 17 bases in between. The CDR3 has 15 amino acids. The CDR3 coding sequence is TGTGCCAGCAGTCTCGTCCGGGGGGCTAACGGGGAGCTGTTTTTT. Translating it yields CASSLVRGANGELFF.

This clonotype was observed a handful of times. The V and J genes are TRBV6-1 and TRBJ1-2; D is undetermined. Germline-derived CDR1 and CDR2 are MNHNS and SASEGT. V lost 3 bases and J lost 4, with 15 bases in between. The CDR3 length is 15 residues. CDR3 in DNA: TGTGCCAGCAGTGACAGCCGGGGAGTCGCCTATGGCTACACCTTC. It translates to CASSDSRGVAYGYTF.

In regard to this clonotype: Sequence at one end of the junction differs from germline and may be a read error. The chain combines TRBV11-2 with TRBJ2-1; tentative D call: TRBD1 (6 bases). CDR3 length equals 15 residues. Germline CDR1 and CDR2: SGHAT and FQNNGV. The CDR3 reads CANSLTRDTYIEHFF. CDR3 bases: TGTGCCAACAGCTTAACCCGGGACACGTACATTGAGCACTTCTTC.

This clonotype was observed many times. The chain is built from TRBV11-1 and TRBJ2-6; D is ambiguous. Deletions cut 3 bases from V and 0 bases from J, with 12 bases between. From germline, CDR1 is SGHAT and CDR2 FQDESV (reference sequence). The CDR3 loop spans 17 amino acids. In DNA, the CDR3 is TGTGCCAGCAGCTTGGGTAAATGGGACTCTGGGGCCAACGTCCTGACTTTC. It codes for CASSLGKWDSGANVLTF.

A note on this clonotype: A junction boundary mismatches the germline segment, possibly from a read error. V gene TRBV4-1 combines with J gene TRBJ2-1, with 7 bases matching TRBD1. Germline assignment: CDR1 MGHRA and CDR2 YSYEKL. The CDR3 is 14 amino acids. Written as DNA, the CDR3 is TGCACCAGCAGCCAGGGGGACCAATACAATGAGCAGTTCTTC. This sequence encodes CTSSQGDQYNEQFF.

The sample holds one count of this clonotype. V usage is TRBV30 and J usage is TRBJ2-6; no reliable D call. The CDR3 totals 16 residues. The V end lost 0 bases, the J end lost 2 bases, and 11 bases lay between the germline ends. Germline CDR1 is GTSNPN and CDR2 is SVGIG (reference sequence). In DNA form, the CDR3 reads TGTGCCTGGAGTGTATTGGACCCGCCTGGGGCCAACGTCCTGACTTTC. The encoded protein is CAWSVLDPPGANVLTF.